Included here is one TCR beta chain sequence, with context. Its target is unknown. With 6 bases clipped from V and 6 bases from J, the junction kept 10 bases outside the gene matches. CDR3 size: 14 residues. Germline CDR1 and CDR2: SGHTA and FQGNSA. This sample stems from a study of T cell responses to AZD1222 COVID-19 vaccine. Study observations and caveats: Donors in the cohort were predominantly white British and more often female, and clonal diversity was possibly underestimated.

Assay used: immunoSEQ multiplex PCR; TCRdb lists only in-frame clones, some missing. The sample yields 100,000 to 150,000 clones, 75% to 90% seen once. This clonotype was sampled from an adult in good health. Source: peripheral blood, taken on day 0 of MenACWY control vaccination. The chain links TRBV7-2 to TRBJ1-1; 7 bases are a match to TRBD1. The CDR3 bases are TGTGCCAGCAGGCGAACAGGGGCGAGACCTGAAGCTTTCTTT. Translated: CASRRTGARPEAFF.